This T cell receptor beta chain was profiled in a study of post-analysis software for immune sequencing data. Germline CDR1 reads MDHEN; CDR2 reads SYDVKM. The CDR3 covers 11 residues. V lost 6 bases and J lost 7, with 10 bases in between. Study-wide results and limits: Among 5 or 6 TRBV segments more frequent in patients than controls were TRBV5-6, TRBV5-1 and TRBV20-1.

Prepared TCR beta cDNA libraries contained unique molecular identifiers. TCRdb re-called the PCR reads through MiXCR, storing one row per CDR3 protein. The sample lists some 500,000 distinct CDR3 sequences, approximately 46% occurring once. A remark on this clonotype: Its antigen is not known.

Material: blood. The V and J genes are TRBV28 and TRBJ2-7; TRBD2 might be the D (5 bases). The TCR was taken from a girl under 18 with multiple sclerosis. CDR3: CASSPGSEQYF. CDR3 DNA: TGTGCCAGCAGCCCTGGGAGTGAGCAGTACTTC.